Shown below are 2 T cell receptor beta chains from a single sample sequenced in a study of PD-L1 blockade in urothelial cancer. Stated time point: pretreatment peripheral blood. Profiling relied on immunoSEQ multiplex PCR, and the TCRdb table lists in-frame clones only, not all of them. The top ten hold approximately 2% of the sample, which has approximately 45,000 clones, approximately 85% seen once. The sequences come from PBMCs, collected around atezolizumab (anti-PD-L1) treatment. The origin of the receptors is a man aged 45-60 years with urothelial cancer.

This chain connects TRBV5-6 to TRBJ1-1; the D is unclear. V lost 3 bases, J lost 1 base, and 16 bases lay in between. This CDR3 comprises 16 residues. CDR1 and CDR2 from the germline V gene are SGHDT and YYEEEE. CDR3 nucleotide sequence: TGTGCCAGCAGCTGGGGAGAGGTGGTCAGGAACACTGAAGCTTTCTTT. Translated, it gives CASSWGEVVRNTEAFF. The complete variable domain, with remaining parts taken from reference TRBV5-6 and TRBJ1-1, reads DAGVTQSPTHLIKTRGQQVTLRCSPKSGHDTVSWYQQALGQGPQFIFQYYEEEERQRGNFPDRFSGHQFPNYSSELNVNALLLGDSALYLCASSWGEVVRNTEAFFGQGTRLTVV.

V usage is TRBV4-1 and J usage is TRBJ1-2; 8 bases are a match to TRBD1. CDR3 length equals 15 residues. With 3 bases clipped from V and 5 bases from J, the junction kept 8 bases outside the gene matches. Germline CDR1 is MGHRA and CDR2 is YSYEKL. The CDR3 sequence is CASSHQGARGYGYTF. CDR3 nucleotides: TGCGCCAGCAGCCATCAGGGGGCCAGGGGATATGGCTACACCTTC.